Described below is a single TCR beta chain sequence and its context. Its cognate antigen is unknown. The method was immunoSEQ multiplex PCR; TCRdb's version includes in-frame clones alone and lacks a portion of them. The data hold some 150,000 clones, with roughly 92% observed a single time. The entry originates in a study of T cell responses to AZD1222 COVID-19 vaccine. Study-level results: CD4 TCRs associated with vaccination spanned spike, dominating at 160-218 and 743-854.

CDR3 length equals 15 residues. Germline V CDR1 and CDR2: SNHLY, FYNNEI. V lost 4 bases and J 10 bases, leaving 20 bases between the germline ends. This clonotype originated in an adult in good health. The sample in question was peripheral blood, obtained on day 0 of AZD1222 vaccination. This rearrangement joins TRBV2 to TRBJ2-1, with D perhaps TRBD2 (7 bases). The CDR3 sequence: CASSGEQGGGQEQFF. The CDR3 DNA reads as TGTGCCAGCAGTGGAGAACAGGGAGGGGGTCAGGAGCAGTTCTTC.